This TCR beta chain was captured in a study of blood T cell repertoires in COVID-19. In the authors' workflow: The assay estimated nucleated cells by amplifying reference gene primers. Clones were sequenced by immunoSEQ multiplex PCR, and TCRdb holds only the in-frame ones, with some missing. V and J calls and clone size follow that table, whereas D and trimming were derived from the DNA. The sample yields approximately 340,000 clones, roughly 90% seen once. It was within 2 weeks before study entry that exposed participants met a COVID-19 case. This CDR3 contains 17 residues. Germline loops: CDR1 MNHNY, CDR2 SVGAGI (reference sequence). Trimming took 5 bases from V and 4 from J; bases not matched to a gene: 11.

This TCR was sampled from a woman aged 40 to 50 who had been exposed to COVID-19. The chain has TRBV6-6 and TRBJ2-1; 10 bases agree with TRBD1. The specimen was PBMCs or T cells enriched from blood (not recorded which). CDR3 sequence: CASSRAFGQGEYNEQFF. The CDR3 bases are TGTGCCAGCAGTCGAGCTTTTGGACAGGGGGAATACAATGAGCAGTTCTTC.